This T cell receptor (beta chain) was identified in a study of shared clonotypes between healthy human individuals. General observations from the study: The authors expected sequencing depth to affect clonotype sharing among donors. The authors sampled blood alone, and tissue repertoires likely differ.

Genomic DNA belonging to each subset was distributed in equal measure over several immunoSEQ plates. Sequencing was performed with immunoSEQ multiplex PCR; in TCRdb, only in-frame clones are kept and a portion is missing. The sample yields about 480,000 clones, about 79% seen once. As to this clone: The antigen remains unidentified.

Germline V CDR1 and CDR2: SGHAT, FQNNGV. Germline trimming cut 0 bases from V and 6 bases from J; bases unmatched to any gene: 9. CDR3 length: 16 residues. The J gene is TRBJ2-7, the V gene TRBV11-2, with 9 bases fitting TRBD2. Sequencing was performed on PBMCs. The receptor was derived from a woman aged 40 to 49 in good health. Some clones in this sample may be carry-over from other donors' samples. CDR3 residues: CASSLDWGLAPVEQYF. CDR3 nucleotide sequence: TGTGCCAGCAGCTTAGATTGGGGACTAGCACCAGTCGAGCAGTACTTC.